The entry that follows covers one T cell receptor beta chain sequence. Its specificity is unknown. This table comes from immunoSEQ multiplex PCR, and its TCRdb copy is limited to in-frame clones, with some not included. The sample carries about 1.9 million clones, 80% to 95% recorded once. Trimming took 0 bases from V and 4 from J, leaving 16 bases between them. CDR1 SGHDN and CDR2 FVKESK come from the germline V gene. The CDR3 has 17 amino acids. These data come from a study of shared clonotypes between healthy human individuals. Notes on the study in general: Researchers sampled blood only, noting tissue repertoires likely differ. When naive CD4 clonotypes were compared across a few donors, about 5% were shared.

Naive CD8 cells lacked CD45RO, underwent positive selection for CCR7 and left out terminally differentiated effector memory CD45RA+ cells. Each donor was a Caucasian adult residing in Nashville, Tennessee. The TCR sequence derives from a man between 18 and 29 years old in good health. Some clones in this sample may be carry-over from other donors' samples. Input material: naive CD8+ T cells from PBMCs. The V and J genes are TRBV14 and TRBJ1-3; D not certain. In DNA form, the CDR3 reads TGTGCCAGCAGCCAAGATCCGGCCGGTGCGAGGGGAAACACCATATATTTT. This sequence encodes CASSQDPAGARGNTIYF.